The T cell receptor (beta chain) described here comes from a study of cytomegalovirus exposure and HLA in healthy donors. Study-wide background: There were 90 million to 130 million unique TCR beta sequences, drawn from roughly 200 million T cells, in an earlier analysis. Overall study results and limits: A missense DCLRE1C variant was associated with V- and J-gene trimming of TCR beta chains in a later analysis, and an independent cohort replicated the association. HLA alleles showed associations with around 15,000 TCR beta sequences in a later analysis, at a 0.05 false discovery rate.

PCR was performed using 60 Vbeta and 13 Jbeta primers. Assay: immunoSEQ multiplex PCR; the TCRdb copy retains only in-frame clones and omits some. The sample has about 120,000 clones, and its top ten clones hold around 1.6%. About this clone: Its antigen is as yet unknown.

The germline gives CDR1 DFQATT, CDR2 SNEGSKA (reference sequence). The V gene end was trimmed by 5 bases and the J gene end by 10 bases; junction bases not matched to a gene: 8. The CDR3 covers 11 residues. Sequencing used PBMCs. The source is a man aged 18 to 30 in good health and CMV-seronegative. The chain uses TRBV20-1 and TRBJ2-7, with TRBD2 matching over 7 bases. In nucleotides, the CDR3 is TGCAGTGCTTCCCGGGGACTACTTCAGTACTTC. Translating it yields CSASRGLLQYF.